A selection of T cell receptor beta chains follows, all from one sample in a study of early T cells in non-severe SARS-CoV-2 infection. TCRdb redid the calling of the 5' RACE reads with MiXCR, one entry per CDR3 protein. The sample has around 26,000 distinct CDR3 sequences, 3.5% to 5% seen once. Material: whole blood. These TCRs come from an adult who was a healthcare worker with PCR-confirmed SARS-CoV-2 infection or an uninfected control (not recorded which). Both conserved end residues are part of each CDR3. Each record gives: clone size, D gene, V gene, J gene, CDR3 protein, CDR3 DNA. The D gene is left open where the match is weak. Clone size, where shown, is once, few, many, or a class for clones that have expanded.

clone_size: many
d_call: TRBD2
v_call: TRBV12-3/TRBV12-4
j_call: TRBJ2-4
cdr3_aa: CASSLVLSAGGDKNIQYF
cdr3_nt: TGTGCCAGCAGTTTAGTTCTGTCGGCGGGGGGTGACAAAAACATTCAGTACTTC

clone_size: many
d_call: NA
v_call: TRBV29-1
j_call: TRBJ2-5
cdr3_aa: CSVEGGERLQETQYF
cdr3_nt: TGCAGCGTTGAAGGGGGGGAGAGACTCCAAGAGACCCAGTACTTC

clone_size: many
d_call: NA
v_call: TRBV7-8
j_call: TRBJ1-2
cdr3_aa: CASSPERIRVNYGYTF
cdr3_nt: TGTGCCAGCAGCCCGGAACGGATCCGCGTTAACTATGGCTACACCTTC

clone_size: many
d_call: NA
v_call: TRBV15
j_call: TRBJ1-1
cdr3_aa: CATSRGHTSEAFF
cdr3_nt: TGTGCCACCAGCAGAGGACACACCAGTGAAGCTTTCTTT

clone_size: many
d_call: NA
v_call: TRBV5-6
j_call: TRBJ2-7
cdr3_aa: CASSLLPRGDYEQYF
cdr3_nt: TGTGCCAGCAGCTTGTTACCCAGGGGCGACTACGAGCAGTACTTC

clone_size: NA
d_call: NA
v_call: TRBV9
j_call: TRBJ2-6
cdr3_aa: CASSAHTDSGANVLTF
cdr3_nt: TGTGCCAGCAGCGCCCACACAGACTCTGGGGCCAACGTCCTGACTTTC

clone_size: many
d_call: NA
v_call: TRBV5-4
j_call: TRBJ2-7
cdr3_aa: CASSFPGPGADEQYF
cdr3_nt: TGTGCCAGCAGCTTTCCGGGACCAGGGGCTGACGAGCAGTACTTC

clone_size: many
d_call: NA
v_call: TRBV4-3
j_call: TRBJ2-7
cdr3_aa: CASSQDHRVGNEQYF
cdr3_nt: TGCGCCAGCAGCCAAGATCACCGGGTCGGGAACGAGCAGTACTTC

clone_size: many
d_call: NA
v_call: TRBV20-1
j_call: TRBJ1-5
cdr3_aa: CSARDRGVTGSNQPQHF
cdr3_nt: TGCAGTGCTAGAGATAGGGGGGTAACGGGGAGCAATCAGCCCCAGCATTTT

clone_size: medium-sized
d_call: NA
v_call: TRBV27
j_call: TRBJ2-7
cdr3_aa: CASSTRGWEQYF
cdr3_nt: TGTGCCAGCAGCACTCGGGGTTGGGAGCAGTACTTC

clone_size: many
d_call: NA
v_call: TRBV12-3/TRBV12-4
j_call: TRBJ2-7
cdr3_aa: CASSRTPYEQYF
cdr3_nt: TGTGCCAGCAGTCGGACCCCCTACGAGCAGTACTTC

clone_size: many
d_call: NA
v_call: TRBV5-1
j_call: TRBJ2-7
cdr3_aa: CASSLEAWYEQYF
cdr3_nt: TGCGCCAGCAGCTTGGAGGCATGGTACGAGCAGTACTTC

clone_size: few
d_call: NA
v_call: TRBV19
j_call: TRBJ2-5
cdr3_aa: CASSIEVSQETQYF
cdr3_nt: TGTGCCAGTAGTATAGAGGTCAGCCAAGAGACCCAGTACTTC

clone_size: many
d_call: NA
v_call: TRBV6-5
j_call: TRBJ2-1
cdr3_aa: CASKIQGSYNEQFF
cdr3_nt: TGTGCCAGCAAAATACAGGGATCCTACAATGAGCAGTTCTTC

clone_size: NA
d_call: NA
v_call: TRBV7-9
j_call: TRBJ1-1
cdr3_aa: CASSLRGKVPTGTFF
cdr3_nt: TGTGCCAGCAGCTTACGAGGCAAGGTCCCTACGGGGACTTTCTTT

clone_size: many
d_call: NA
v_call: TRBV12-3/TRBV12-4
j_call: TRBJ2-6
cdr3_aa: CASSLLEGSNSGANVLTF
cdr3_nt: TGTGCCAGCAGTTTATTAGAGGGCAGTAACTCTGGGGCCAACGTCCTGACTTTC

clone_size: many
d_call: NA
v_call: TRBV5-1
j_call: TRBJ2-4
cdr3_aa: CASSLAGGLGNIQYF
cdr3_nt: TGCGCCAGCAGCTTGGCGGGGGGCCTAGGAAACATTCAGTACTTC

clone_size: many
d_call: NA
v_call: TRBV7-6
j_call: TRBJ1-5
cdr3_aa: CASSPALGQPQHF
cdr3_nt: TGTGCCAGCAGCCCCGCGCTGGGTCAGCCCCAGCATTTT

clone_size: many
d_call: NA
v_call: TRBV7-9
j_call: TRBJ1-4
cdr3_aa: CASSLALDGEKLFF
cdr3_nt: TGTGCCAGCAGCTTAGCCTTGGACGGTGAAAAACTTTTTTTT

clone_size: many
d_call: TRBD1
v_call: TRBV30
j_call: TRBJ2-7
cdr3_aa: CAWDRANYEQYF
cdr3_nt: TGTGCCTGGGACAGGGCCAACTACGAGCAGTACTTC

clone_size: many
d_call: NA
v_call: TRBV5-5
j_call: TRBJ2-7
cdr3_aa: CASSFQGAYEQYF
cdr3_nt: TGTGCCAGCAGCTTCCAGGGTGCCTACGAGCAGTACTTC

clone_size: NA
d_call: NA
v_call: TRBV28
j_call: TRBJ2-7
cdr3_aa: CASSLPTRAEQYF
cdr3_nt: TGTGCCAGCAGTTTACCGACTAGGGCCGAGCAGTACTTC

clone_size: few
d_call: NA
v_call: TRBV9
j_call: TRBJ2-5
cdr3_aa: CASSSQGDLQTQYF
cdr3_nt: TGTGCCAGCAGCTCCCAGGGGGACTTGCAGACCCAGTACTTC

clone_size: many
d_call: NA
v_call: TRBV28
j_call: TRBJ1-1
cdr3_aa: CASTLNTEAFF
cdr3_nt: TGTGCCAGCACGCTGAACACTGAAGCTTTCTTT

clone_size: many
d_call: TRBD1
v_call: TRBV5-1
j_call: TRBJ1-1
cdr3_aa: CASRSQQGRVNTEAFF
cdr3_nt: TGCGCCAGCAGGTCGCAACAGGGGAGGGTGAACACTGAAGCTTTCTTT

clone_size: many
d_call: TRBD1
v_call: TRBV6-5
j_call: TRBJ1-4
cdr3_aa: CASRDRGQLFF
cdr3_nt: TGTGCCAGCAGAGACAGGGGGCAACTGTTTTTT

clone_size: many
d_call: TRBD2
v_call: TRBV6-5
j_call: TRBJ2-3
cdr3_aa: CASSYSLAASTDTQYF
cdr3_nt: TGTGCCAGCAGTTACTCACTAGCGGCTAGCACAGATACGCAGTATTTT

clone_size: many
d_call: TRBD2
v_call: TRBV12-3/TRBV12-4
j_call: TRBJ2-5
cdr3_aa: CASSRLAGEETQYF
cdr3_nt: TGTGCCAGCAGCCGACTAGCGGGGGAGGAGACCCAGTACTTC

clone_size: many
d_call: TRBD2
v_call: TRBV9
j_call: TRBJ2-2
cdr3_aa: CASSPLAEATGELFF
cdr3_nt: TGTGCCAGCAGCCCGCTAGCGGAGGCCACCGGGGAGCTGTTTTTT

clone_size: many
d_call: TRBD1
v_call: TRBV6-5
j_call: TRBJ2-7
cdr3_aa: CASKGQRISYEQYF
cdr3_nt: TGTGCCAGCAAGGGACAGAGAATTTCCTACGAGCAGTACTTC

clone_size: many
d_call: TRBD2
v_call: TRBV2
j_call: TRBJ2-7
cdr3_aa: CASRTGTSGGYEQYF
cdr3_nt: TGTGCCAGCAGAACCGGGACTAGCGGGGGTTACGAGCAGTACTTC

clone_size: many
d_call: TRBD2
v_call: TRBV18
j_call: TRBJ2-3
cdr3_aa: CASSSSSSGGADTQYF
cdr3_nt: TGTGCCAGCTCATCGTCCTCGAGCGGGGGGGCAGATACGCAGTATTTT

clone_size: many
d_call: TRBD1
v_call: TRBV10-3
j_call: TRBJ1-1
cdr3_aa: CAKRQGMNTEAFF
cdr3_nt: TGTGCCAAGAGACAGGGTATGAACACTGAAGCTTTCTTT

clone_size: many
d_call: TRBD2
v_call: TRBV2
j_call: TRBJ2-2
cdr3_aa: CASSEHKRGITGELFF
cdr3_nt: TGTGCCAGCAGTGAACATAAGCGGGGGATAACCGGGGAGCTGTTTTTT

clone_size: many
d_call: NA
v_call: TRBV5-4
j_call: TRBJ2-7
cdr3_aa: CASSLRGNYYEQYF
cdr3_nt: TGTGCCAGCAGCTTACGCGGGAATTACTACGAGCAGTACTTC

clone_size: many
d_call: TRBD2
v_call: TRBV20-1
j_call: TRBJ2-5
cdr3_aa: CSASLGLAGGPRETQYF
cdr3_nt: TGCAGTGCTTCCTTGGGACTAGCGGGGGGGCCTCGAGAGACCCAGTACTTC

clone_size: many
d_call: NA
v_call: TRBV5-1
j_call: TRBJ1-6
cdr3_aa: CASSLAQGTSPLHF
cdr3_nt: TGCGCCAGCAGCTTGGCCCAGGGAACTTCACCCCTCCACTTT

clone_size: many
d_call: TRBD1
v_call: TRBV12-3/TRBV12-4
j_call: TRBJ1-1
cdr3_aa: CASSLGTGAFF
cdr3_nt: TGTGCCAGCAGTCTGGGGACAGGGGCTTTCTTT

clone_size: many
d_call: NA
v_call: TRBV27
j_call: TRBJ2-1
cdr3_aa: CAIPGYNEQFF
cdr3_nt: TGTGCCATCCCGGGGTACAATGAGCAGTTCTTC

clone_size: many
d_call: NA
v_call: TRBV4-3
j_call: TRBJ1-1
cdr3_aa: CASSQDGGGTEAFF
cdr3_nt: TGCGCCAGCAGCCAAGATGGCGGGGGCACTGAAGCTTTCTTT

clone_size: NA
d_call: NA
v_call: TRBV12-3/TRBV12-4
j_call: TRBJ1-1
cdr3_aa: CASRRTNQNTEAFF
cdr3_nt: TGTGCCAGCAGAAGGACAAACCAGAACACTGAAGCTTTCTTT

clone_size: many
d_call: NA
v_call: TRBV12-3/TRBV12-4
j_call: TRBJ1-4
cdr3_aa: CASSFTYEKLFF
cdr3_nt: TGTGCCAGCAGTTTTACGTACGAAAAACTGTTTTTT

clone_size: medium-sized
d_call: NA
v_call: TRBV7-3
j_call: TRBJ1-1
cdr3_aa: CASSSQGGTNTEAFF
cdr3_nt: TGTGCCAGCAGCTCACAAGGGGGTACGAACACTGAAGCTTTCTTT

clone_size: few
d_call: TRBD2
v_call: TRBV28
j_call: TRBJ2-3
cdr3_aa: CASSLLRGGGTDTQYF
cdr3_nt: TGTGCCAGCAGTTTATTGCGGGGAGGGGGCACAGATACGCAGTATTTT